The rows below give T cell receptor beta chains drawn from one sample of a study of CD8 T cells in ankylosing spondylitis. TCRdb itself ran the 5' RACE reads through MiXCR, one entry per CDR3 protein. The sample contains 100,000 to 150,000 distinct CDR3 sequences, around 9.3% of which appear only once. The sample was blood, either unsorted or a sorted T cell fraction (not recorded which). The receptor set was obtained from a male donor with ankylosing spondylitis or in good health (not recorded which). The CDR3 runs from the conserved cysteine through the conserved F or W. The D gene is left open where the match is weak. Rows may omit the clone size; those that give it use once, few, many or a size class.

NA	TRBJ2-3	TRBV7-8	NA	TGTGCCAGCAGTCTAGGGTGGGGAACAGATACGCAGTATTTT	CASSLGWGTDTQYF
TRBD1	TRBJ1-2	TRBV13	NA	TGTGCCAGCAGCCACAGATACAGGGGAGCGTTGGGCTACACCTTC	CASSHRYRGALGYTF
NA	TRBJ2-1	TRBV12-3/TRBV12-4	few	TGTGCCAGCTCCCCTGGGGCGGGGAGAAACAATGAGCAGTTCTTC	CASSPGAGRNNEQFF
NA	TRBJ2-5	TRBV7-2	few	TGTGCCAGCAACTTACAGGCAGCGTACGTTGAAGAGACCCAGTACTTC	CASNLQAAYVEETQYF
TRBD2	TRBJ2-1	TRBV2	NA	TGTGCCAGCATCCGGACTAGCGGGGCGGGGCGGCAGTTCTTC	CASIRTSGAGRQFF
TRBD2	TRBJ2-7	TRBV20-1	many	TGCAGTGCTTCAACCGGGACTAGCGGTGTGCAGTACTTC	CSASTGTSGVQYF
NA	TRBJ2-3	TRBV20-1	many	TGCAGTGCTAGAGATCCCCGGGAGTGGGGCACAGATACGCAGTATTTT	CSARDPREWGTDTQYF
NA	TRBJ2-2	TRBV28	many	TGTGCCAGCAGACTTACCACCGGGGAGCTGTTTTTT	CASRLTTGELFF
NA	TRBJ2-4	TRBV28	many	TGTGCCAGCAGTTTTGGGTGGGAGCTCGAGTTAGCCAAAAACATTCAGTACTTC	CASSFGWELELAKNIQYF
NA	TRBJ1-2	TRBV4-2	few	TGTGCCAGCAGCCAAGATATGAGACAGAACTATGGCTACACCTTC	CASSQDMRQNYGYTF
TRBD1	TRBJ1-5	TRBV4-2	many	TGTGCCAGCAGCAACAGGGGTGGGGATCAGCCCCAGCATTTT	CASSNRGGDQPQHF
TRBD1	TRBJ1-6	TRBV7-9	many	TGTGCCAGCAGCCTGGGACAGGGGTTCTATAATTCACCCCTCCACTTT	CASSLGQGFYNSPLHF
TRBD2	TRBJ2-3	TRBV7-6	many	TGTGCCAGCAGCTTAAGGGAGCGGGAGCTTAAAGATACGCAGTATTTT	CASSLRERELKDTQYF
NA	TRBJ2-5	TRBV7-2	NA	TGTGCCAGCAGCTTGGGGACGGGGTGGACCCAGTACTTC	CASSLGTGWTQYF
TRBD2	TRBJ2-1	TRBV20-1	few	TGCAGTGCAAGGGGGGGACTAGCGGATACGAGCTCCTACAATGAGCAGTTCTTC	CSARGGLADTSSYNEQFF
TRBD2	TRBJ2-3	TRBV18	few	TGTGCCAGCTCACGCACTAGCGGGACGGGAGATACGCAGTATTTT	CASSRTSGTGDTQYF
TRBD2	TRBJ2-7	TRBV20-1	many	TGCAGTGCAGCGGGCCTAGCGGGAGATCCGTACTACGAGCAGTACTTC	CSAAGLAGDPYYEQYF
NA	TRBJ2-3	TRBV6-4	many	TGTGCCAGCAGTGACGACTACAATTCCACAGATACGCAGTATTTT	CASSDDYNSTDTQYF
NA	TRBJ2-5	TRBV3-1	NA	TGTGCCAGCACCTCGACCGGGGAGACCCAGTACTTC	CASTSTGETQYF
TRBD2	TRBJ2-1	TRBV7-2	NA	TGTGCCAGCAGCTTACCGGGACTAGCGGGACCCAATGCCTACAATGAGCAGTTCTTC	CASSLPGLAGPNAYNEQFF
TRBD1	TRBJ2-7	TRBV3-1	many	TGTGCCAGCAGCCCCGGACGGACAGGGATCTACGAGCAGTACTTC	CASSPGRTGIYEQYF
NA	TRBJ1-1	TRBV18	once	TGTGCCAGCTCACCGGGACAACAGAACACTGAAGCTTTCTTT	CASSPGQQNTEAFF
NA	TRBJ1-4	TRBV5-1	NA	TGCGCCAGCAGCTTTGGAGGGGTACAGGGTGAAAAACTGTTTTTT	CASSFGGVQGEKLFF
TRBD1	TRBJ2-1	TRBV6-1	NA	TGTGCCAGCGGGGACAGGGAGTACAATGAGCAGTTCTTC	CASGDREYNEQFF
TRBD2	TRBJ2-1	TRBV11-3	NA	TGTGCCAGCAGCCCCGGAACTAGCGGGAGGGCCGGGAATGAGCAGTTCTTC	CASSPGTSGRAGNEQFF
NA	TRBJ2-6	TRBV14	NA	TGTGCCAGCAGTCCCTTTAGCGGTAGCTCTGGGGCCAACGTCCTGACTTTC	CASSPFSGSSGANVLTF
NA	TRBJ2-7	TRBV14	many	TGTGCCAGCAGCCTTAACGAGGGCTACGAGCAGTACTTC	CASSLNEGYEQYF
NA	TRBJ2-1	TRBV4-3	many	TGCGCCAGCAGCCTGAAGGCACAGACATCCTACAATGAGCAGTTCTTC	CASSLKAQTSYNEQFF
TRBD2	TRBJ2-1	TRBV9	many	TGTGCCAGTTCAGCCAGCGGGGTCAATGAGCAGTTCTTC	CASSASGVNEQFF